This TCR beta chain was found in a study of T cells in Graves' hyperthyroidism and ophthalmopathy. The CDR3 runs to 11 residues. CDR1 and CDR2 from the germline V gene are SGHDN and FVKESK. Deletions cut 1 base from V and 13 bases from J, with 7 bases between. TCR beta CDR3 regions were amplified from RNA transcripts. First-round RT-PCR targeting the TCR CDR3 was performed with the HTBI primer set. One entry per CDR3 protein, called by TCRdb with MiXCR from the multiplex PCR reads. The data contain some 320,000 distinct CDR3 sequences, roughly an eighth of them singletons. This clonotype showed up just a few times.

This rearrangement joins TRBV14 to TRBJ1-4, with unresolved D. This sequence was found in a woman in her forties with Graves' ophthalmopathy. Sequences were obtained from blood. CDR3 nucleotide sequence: TGTGCCAGCAGCCAAGGGCCGCTACTGTTTTTT. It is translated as CASSQGPLLFF. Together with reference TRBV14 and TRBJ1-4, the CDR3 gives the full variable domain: EAGVTQFPSHSVIEKGQTVTLRCDPISGHDNLYWYRRVMGKEIKFLLHFVKESKQDESGMPNNRFLAERTGGTYSTLKVQPAELEDSGVYFCASSQGPLLFFGSGTQLSVL.